This record covers a single T cell receptor (beta chain). No antigen is known for it. This sample was taken from a study of T cell responses to AZD1222 COVID-19 vaccine. Trimming cost V 5 bases and J 8 bases; bases outside gene matches: 10. Germline CDR1 is SEHNR and CDR2 is FQNEAQ (reference sequence). The CDR3 totals 16 residues. Clones were read by immunoSEQ multiplex PCR, and TCRdb kept only the in-frame ones, dropping some. The sample yields about 100,000 clones, just over 85% seen once. Study results and caveats: Epitopes outside B.1.351 and B.1.1.7 mutated regions reportedly drew nearly half of spike TCRs.

The clonotype comes from an adult in good health. Sequences were derived from peripheral blood, sampled on day 0 of AZD1222 vaccination. The rearrangement joins TRBV7-9 to TRBJ1-6, with 9 bases aligning to TRBD1. This CDR3 reads CASSKPTGGFHSPLHF. The CDR3 region has the DNA TGTGCCAGCAGCAAGCCTACAGGGGGCTTCCATTCACCCCTCCACTTT. The full variable domain, in which reference TRBV7-9 and TRBJ1-6 provide the parts outside the CDR3, is DTGVSQNPRHKITKRGQNVTFRCDPISEHNRLYWYRQTLGQGPEFLTYFQNEAQLEKSRLLSDRFSAERPKGSFSTLEIQRTEQGDSAMYLCASSKPTGGFHSPLHFGNGTRLTVT.